These T cell receptor beta chains were read from a single sample in a study of blood T cell repertoires in COVID-19. TCRdb's table, derived via immunoSEQ multiplex PCR, lists solely in-frame clones and lacks some. The sample lists under 50,000 clones; around 90% were seen once. Sequencing used peripheral blood. The receptors were gathered from a man between 70 and 80 years old with active COVID-19. Both conserved end residues are part of each CDR3. The order of the fields is clone size, J gene, D gene, V gene, CDR3 DNA, CDR3 protein. The D gene is left open where the match is weak. Expanded clones are given a class, and other clones once, few, many or no size at all.

-,TRBJ1-4,-,TRBV30,TGTGCCTGGAATAGGAGGACGTATGAAAAACTGTTTTTT,CAWNRRTYEKLFF
-,TRBJ2-5,TRBD2,TRBV5-1,TGCGCCAGCAGCTTGGCTGCTAGCGGGGGGGCCAGGGAGACCCAGTACTTC,CASSLAASGGARETQYF
few,TRBJ2-7,-,TRBV28,TGTGCCAGCAGACAACCAAAGGGGATGGGCTACGAGCAGTACTTC,CASRQPKGMGYEQYF
-,TRBJ1-3,-,TRBV5-1,TGCGCCAGCAGCTTAGCCGCCTCTGGAAACACCATATATTTT,CASSLAASGNTIYF
-,TRBJ1-4,-,TRBV6-1,TGTGCCAGCAGTGAAGCGCTTGGGGGCGAAAAACTGTTTTTT,CASSEALGGEKLFF
-,TRBJ1-4,-,TRBV19,TGTGCCAGTAGTCATTTCGGGGGTGTAGGTGAAAAACTGTTTTTT,CASSHFGGVGEKLFF
-,TRBJ2-5,-,TRBV11-2,TGTGCCAGCAGCTTCGGGGTCGGGGGACCCACTGAAGAGAATTACTTC,CASSFGVGGPTEENYF
-,TRBJ1-5,-,TRBV15,TGTGCCACCAGCAGACCTATGAGGGGGTTAGACAGCAATCAGCCCCAGCATTTT,CATSRPMRGLDSNQPQHF
-,TRBJ1-3,TRBD1,TRBV28,TGTGCCAGCTGGACAGGGGTATCTGGAAACACCATATATTTT,CASWTGVSGNTIYF
-,TRBJ2-5,TRBD2,TRBV18,TGTGCCAGCTCACCACAGGGACTAGCGGGAGGGATGGCAGAGACCCAGTACTTC,CASSPQGLAGGMAETQYF
-,TRBJ1-2,-,TRBV2,TGTGCCAGCAGTCTTACCCTATATGGCTACACCTTC,CASSLTLYGYTF
-,TRBJ1-4,-,TRBV20-1,TGCAGTGCTAGTCGCCAGAATGAAAAACTGTTTTTT,CSASRQNEKLFF
-,TRBJ1-2,TRBD1,TRBV7-8,TGTGCCAGCAGCCCCCGGGACAGGGGGCGAGGGGGCTACACCTTC,CASSPRDRGRGGYTF
-,TRBJ1-1,TRBD1,TRBV7-9,TGTGCCAGCAGCTTATGGGGACAGCCGAACACTGAAGCTTTCTTT,CASSLWGQPNTEAFF
-,TRBJ1-6,TRBD1,TRBV28,TGTGCCAGCAGCACCGGGACAGGGCCTTCACCCCTCCACTTT,CASSTGTGPSPLHF
few,TRBJ2-7,TRBD2,TRBV4-2,TGTGCCAGCAGCCACTTAGCCACTAGCGACTCCTACGAGCAGTACTTC,CASSHLATSDSYEQYF
-,TRBJ2-2,TRBD1,TRBV27,TGTGCCAGCAGAGCTCAGGGGGCTGTTAAGGGGGAGCTGTTTTTT,CASRAQGAVKGELFF
-,TRBJ2-1,TRBD1,TRBV19,TGTGCCAGTAGTTCTACCGGGACAGTTTACAATGAGCAGTTCTTC,CASSSTGTVYNEQFF
-,TRBJ2-1,TRBD1,TRBV7-2,TGTGCCAGCACCTCCCGGACAGGGCTATACAATGAGCAGTTCTTC,CASTSRTGLYNEQFF
-,TRBJ2-1,-,TRBV5-1,TGCGCCAGCAGCTTGTTAGAGTCCCCCTACAATGAGCAGTTCTTC,CASSLLESPYNEQFF
-,TRBJ2-5,TRBD2,TRBV13,TGTGCCAGCAGCCCCCCCGGCGGGGGGAACCAAGAGACCCAGTACTTC,CASSPPGGGNQETQYF
-,TRBJ2-2,-,TRBV19,TGTGCCAGTAGTATAAATCGCCCGGGCGGGGAGCTGTTTTTT,CASSINRPGGELFF
once,TRBJ2-5,TRBD2,TRBV6-5,TGTGCCAGCACCATGGGACTAGCGGGGGCGGAGACCCAGTACTTC,CASTMGLAGAETQYF
-,TRBJ2-7,TRBD1,TRBV9,TGTGCCAGCAGCGTAGACGGGACAGGTTTCTACGAGCAGTACTTC,CASSVDGTGFYEQYF
-,TRBJ1-6,-,TRBV10-3,TGTGCCATCAGTGGGGGCCCATCCTTCTCGGATTCACCCCTCCACTTT,CAISGGPSFSDSPLHF
-,TRBJ2-1,TRBD2,TRBV7-3,TGTGCCAGCAGCAATAGCGGGAGTCTGCACAATGAGCAGTTCTTC,CASSNSGSLHNEQFF
-,TRBJ1-2,-,TRBV3-1/TRBV3-2,TGTGCCAGCAGTGAGGGAGACTCCCGAGGCTACACCTTC,CASSEGDSRGYTF
-,TRBJ2-3,-,TRBV7-2,TGTGCCAGCAGCTTAGGAGGCGGGGCAGATACGCAGTATTTT,CASSLGGGADTQYF
-,TRBJ2-2,-,TRBV6-2/TRBV6-3,TGTGCCAGCAGTTACTCAAGCCAGGCCGGGGAGCTGTTTTTT,CASSYSSQAGELFF
-,TRBJ2-2,TRBD2,TRBV6-6,TGTGCCAGCAGTTACACTAGCGGGGGCACCGGGGAGCTGTTTTTT,CASSYTSGGTGELFF
once,TRBJ2-1,TRBD1,TRBV18,TGTGCCAGCTCCCGGGGGACAGGGCAGTCGAAGCAGTTCTTC,CASSRGTGQSKQFF
-,TRBJ1-5,TRBD1,TRBV5-6,TGTGCCAGCAGCTTGATGGGACAGAGCAATCAGCCCCAGCATTTT,CASSLMGQSNQPQHF
-,TRBJ1-2,-,TRBV14,TGTGCCAGCAGCCAAGTCGGAGGGGCGCTTGGCTATGGCTACACCTTC,CASSQVGGALGYGYTF
-,TRBJ2-3,-,TRBV7-3,TGTGCCAGCAGCTCGGGACTCGGTACAGTTACGCAGTATTTT,CASSSGLGTVTQYF
-,TRBJ1-2,-,TRBV28,TGTGCCAGCAGTTCGTCCCGGCAGACTATCATAGGCTATGGCTACACCTTC,CASSSSRQTIIGYGYTF
-,TRBJ2-1,TRBD2,TRBV20-1,TGCAGTGCTAGTAGAATGGGGCTAGCGGGAGGTGAGCAGTTCTTC,CSASRMGLAGGEQFF
-,TRBJ1-4,-,TRBV7-2,TGTGCCAGCAGCTTGGGGGGTACAACTAATGAAAAACTGTTTTTT,CASSLGGTTNEKLFF
-,TRBJ2-7,TRBD1,TRBV7-8,TGTGCCAGCAGCCCCTACAGGGGGCCCTACGAGCAGTACTTC,CASSPYRGPYEQYF
-,TRBJ2-1,TRBD2,TRBV5-1,TGCGCCAGCAGCTCGCTGCCAATTTCCGGGACTAGCGGAGGGGTTGAGCAGTTCTTC,CASSSLPISGTSGGVEQFF
-,TRBJ1-1,-,TRBV5-6,TGTGCCAGCAGCTTGGTAATCCACCAGGATCAGTTATTGGGCACTGAAGCTTTCTTT,CASSLVIHQDQLLGTEAFF
once,TRBJ1-6,-,TRBV3-1/TRBV3-2,TGTGCCAGCAGCCAAGGGAGCTCCTATAATTCACCCCTCCACTTT,CASSQGSSYNSPLHF
-,TRBJ2-7,TRBD2,TRBV7-2,TGTGCCAGCAACATTTTGCCGGGACTAGCGGGACCACGCGGCGAGCAGTACTTC,CASNILPGLAGPRGEQYF
-,TRBJ2-1,-,TRBV18,TGTGCCAGCTCACTAATCAGGGTTTATGACAATGAGCAGTTCTTC,CASSLIRVYDNEQFF
-,TRBJ2-1,-,TRBV20-1,TGCAGTGCTAGTCTACGAGTCGATGAGCAGTTCTTC,CSASLRVDEQFF
-,TRBJ1-4,-,TRBV28,TGTGCCACCGACGTGGGCGGGGGATTTGGTAATGAAAAACTGTTTTTT,CATDVGGGFGNEKLFF
-,TRBJ2-3,-,TRBV7-2,TGTGCCAGCAGTTCGAGCATCACAGATACGCAGTATTTT,CASSSSITDTQYF
-,TRBJ2-7,TRBD1,TRBV5-5,TGTGCCAGCAGCTCGGGGACAGGGGACTACGAGCAGTACTTC,CASSSGTGDYEQYF
-,TRBJ1-6,TRBD1,TRBV19,TGTGCCAGTAGCCTGATGGACAGGGTTAATTCACCCCTCCACTTT,CASSLMDRVNSPLHF
-,TRBJ2-5,TRBD1,TRBV9,TGTGCCAGCAGCTTTAGACAGGGTGGGGCGGAAGAGACCCAGTACTTC,CASSFRQGGAEETQYF
-,TRBJ2-1,-,TRBV5-4,TGTGCCAGCAGCTTAGCGGTTAGCTCCTACAATGAGCAGTTCTTC,CASSLAVSSYNEQFF
-,TRBJ2-2,TRBD1,TRBV7-3,TGTGCCAGCAGCTTAAGAGGGGGCTACACCGGGGAGCTGTTTTTT,CASSLRGGYTGELFF
-,TRBJ2-3,-,TRBV5-5,TGTGCCAGCAGCCTGTGGGGCCTGGCAGATACGCAGTATTTT,CASSLWGLADTQYF
once,TRBJ2-7,-,TRBV6-5,TGTGCCAGCAGCCGTGGGGCACCGGGCGAGCAGTACTTC,CASSRGAPGEQYF
-,TRBJ2-3,TRBD1,TRBV7-8,TGTGCCAGCAGCCCCATCGGGGACAGCCCCGACTTCACAGATACGCAGTATTTT,CASSPIGDSPDFTDTQYF
-,TRBJ2-1,TRBD2,TRBV27,TGTGCCAGCAGTTTAAGGTCGAGGTTGACTAGCGGGAGGGGAGGGTCCTACAATGAGCAGTTCTTC,CASSLRSRLTSGRGGSYNEQFF
once,TRBJ2-2,TRBD2,TRBV27,TGTGCCAGCCAGGCGGGGGGCCGCCGAACCGGGGAGCTGTTTTTT,CASQAGGRRTGELFF
-,TRBJ2-7,TRBD1,TRBV6-6,TGTGCCAGCAGTTTTGGACAGGGTCATTCCTACGAGCAGTACTTC,CASSFGQGHSYEQYF
once,TRBJ2-1,TRBD2,TRBV18,TGTGCCAGCTCAGACTTAGCGGGAACCGTTTACAATGAGCAGTTCTTC,CASSDLAGTVYNEQFF
-,TRBJ1-4,TRBD1,TRBV28,TGTGCCAGCAGACTAACAGGGGGAACTAATGAAAAACTGTTTTTT,CASRLTGGTNEKLFF